This T cell receptor (beta chain) appears in the sequencing data of a study of blood T cell repertoires in COVID-19. Study at large: The analysed material was cDNA or gDNA that came from T cells, B-cell-depleted T cells, or PBMCs.

Losses at the gene ends were 5 bases for V and 7 bases for J; bases not matched to a gene: 5. Per germline, CDR1 SSHAT and CDR2 FNYEAQ (reference sequence). The CDR3 runs to 14 residues. Per the authors' pipeline: Amplification from reference gene primers served as the basis for estimated nucleated cell counts. The method was immunoSEQ multiplex PCR; TCRdb's version includes in-frame clones alone and lacks a portion of them. V and J calls and clone size are as listed in that table; D and trimming were resolved from the DNA. The repertoire holds 310,000 or so clones, 87% seen once, with 1% in the top ten.

The J gene is TRBJ2-1, the V gene TRBV7-7; 10 bases align to TRBD2. This clonotype was obtained from a man aged 45 to 65 with active or convalescent COVID-19. What was sequenced was peripheral blood. The CDR3 loop is CASSLGLAANEQFF. CDR3 in DNA: TGTGCCAGCAGCCTTGGACTAGCGGCTAATGAGCAGTTCTTC. Complete variable domain (other parts from reference TRBV7-7 and TRBJ2-1): GAGVSQSPRYKVTKRGQDVTLRCDPISSHATLYWYQQALGQGPEFLTYFNYEAQPDKSGLPSDRFSAERPEGSISTLTIQRTEQRDSAMYRCASSLGLAANEQFFGPGTRLTVL.